A selection of T cell receptor beta chains follows, all from one sample in a study of Graves' ophthalmopathy and Graves' hyperthyroidism. TCRdb re-derived calls from the multiplex PCR reads in MiXCR, one entry per CDR3 protein. The top ten clones hold around 3% of a sample with over 650,000 distinct CDR3 sequences, just over 40% of them seen once. Sequencing was carried out using peripheral blood. All receptors derive from an adult man with Graves' ophthalmopathy. Each CDR3 is given with its conserved first and last residue. A D gene is named only where the DNA matches it firmly. The size entry is marked missing in some rows and otherwise reads once, few, many or a size class.

D gene: .
J gene: TRBJ2-6
clone size: many
V gene: TRBV10-3
CDR3 protein: CATSDRDRTGANVLTF
CDR3 DNA: TGTGCCACCTCGGATCGCGACAGGACTGGGGCCAACGTCCTGACTTTC

D gene: .
J gene: TRBJ1-5
clone size: few
V gene: TRBV4-1
CDR3 protein: CASSQDTGISNQPQHF
CDR3 DNA: TGCGCCAGCAGCCAAGATACGGGGATTAGCAATCAGCCCCAGCATTTT

D gene: .
J gene: TRBJ1-2
clone size: .
V gene: TRBV7-6
CDR3 protein: CASSFRQENYGYTF
CDR3 DNA: TGTGCCAGCAGTTTCCGACAGGAGAACTATGGCTACACCTTC

D gene: .
J gene: TRBJ2-5
clone size: many
V gene: TRBV11-1
CDR3 protein: CASSFPSIQETQYF
CDR3 DNA: TGTGCCAGCAGCTTCCCTAGTATACAAGAGACCCAGTACTTC

D gene: .
J gene: TRBJ1-5
clone size: .
V gene: TRBV10-3
CDR3 protein: CASSYQFGNQPQHF
CDR3 DNA: TGTGCCAGCAGTTACCAGTTTGGCAATCAGCCCCAGCATTTT

D gene: .
J gene: TRBJ1-2
clone size: few
V gene: TRBV30
CDR3 protein: CAWSGGRYGYTF
CDR3 DNA: TGTGCCTGGAGTGGGGGACGTTATGGCTACACCTTC

D gene: .
J gene: TRBJ1-1
clone size: many
V gene: TRBV11-2
CDR3 protein: CASSFRESEAFF
CDR3 DNA: TGTGCCAGCAGCTTTCGGGAGTCTGAAGCTTTCTTT

D gene: .
J gene: TRBJ1-2
clone size: many
V gene: TRBV10-2
CDR3 protein: CASRAPMVYGYTF
CDR3 DNA: TGCGCCAGCAGGGCGCCCATGGTCTATGGCTACACCTTC

D gene: .
J gene: TRBJ2-7
clone size: .
V gene: TRBV10-3
CDR3 protein: CAIGPQGGATGEQYF
CDR3 DNA: TGTGCCATCGGGCCCCAAGGGGGAGCCACCGGGGAGCAGTACTTC

D gene: TRBD2
J gene: TRBJ2-3
clone size: .
V gene: TRBV2
CDR3 protein: CASGLSGIRTDTQYF
CDR3 DNA: TGTGCCAGTGGCCTAAGCGGGATACGCACAGATACGCAGTATTTT

D gene: TRBD1
J gene: TRBJ1-1
clone size: .
V gene: TRBV4-2
CDR3 protein: CASSPGNRGMNTEAFF
CDR3 DNA: TGTGCCAGCAGCCCCGGAAACAGGGGGATGAACACTGAAGCTTTCTTT

D gene: .
J gene: TRBJ2-7
clone size: many
V gene: TRBV7-2
CDR3 protein: CASSLKRSGYEQYF
CDR3 DNA: TGTGCCAGCAGCTTAAAGAGGTCAGGCTACGAGCAGTACTTC

D gene: .
J gene: TRBJ2-6
clone size: once
V gene: TRBV24-1
CDR3 protein: CATSEFDRTSNVLTF
CDR3 DNA: TGTGCCACCAGTGAATTCGACAGAACCTCGAACGTCCTGACTTTC

D gene: .
J gene: TRBJ2-3
clone size: .
V gene: TRBV2
CDR3 protein: CASSEATDTQYF
CDR3 DNA: TGTGCCAGCAGTGAGGCTACAGATACGCAGTATTTT

D gene: .
J gene: TRBJ2-6
clone size: few
V gene: TRBV9
CDR3 protein: CASSVRGREYSGANVLTF
CDR3 DNA: TGTGCCAGCAGCGTGAGGGGCAGGGAATACTCTGGGGCCAACGTCCTGACTTTC

D gene: .
J gene: TRBJ1-6
clone size: .
V gene: TRBV30
CDR3 protein: CAWSVRDRYVPLHF
CDR3 DNA: TGTGCCTGGAGTGTACGGGACCGGTACGTGCCCCTCCACTTT

D gene: .
J gene: TRBJ1-6
clone size: .
V gene: TRBV10-3
CDR3 protein: CASGDRNSPLHF
CDR3 DNA: TGTGCCAGCGGGGACCGGAATTCACCCCTCCACTTT

D gene: TRBD2
J gene: TRBJ2-5
clone size: many
V gene: TRBV20-1
CDR3 protein: CSAQLSGGAETQYF
CDR3 DNA: TGCAGTGCTCAGCTTAGCGGGGGGGCTGAGACCCAGTACTTC

D gene: .
J gene: TRBJ1-2
clone size: .
V gene: TRBV9
CDR3 protein: CASSVGASGGSYGYTF
CDR3 DNA: TGTGCCAGCAGCGTTGGGGCGAGTGGGGGGAGCTATGGCTACACCTTC

D gene: TRBD1
J gene: TRBJ1-2
clone size: .
V gene: TRBV29-1
CDR3 protein: CSVEGTQETGGDTF
CDR3 DNA: TGCAGCGTTGAAGGCACCCAAGAGACAGGGGGCGACACCTTC

D gene: .
J gene: TRBJ1-5
clone size: many
V gene: TRBV10-3
CDR3 protein: CAISGTASNQPQHF
CDR3 DNA: TGTGCCATCAGTGGGACCGCTTCCAATCAGCCCCAGCATTTT

D gene: .
J gene: TRBJ1-2
clone size: many
V gene: TRBV2
CDR3 protein: CASSLVGANYGYTF
CDR3 DNA: TGTGCCAGCAGTCTTGTCGGAGCTAACTATGGCTACACCTTC

D gene: TRBD2
J gene: TRBJ2-7
clone size: many
V gene: TRBV9
CDR3 protein: CASSSREGEQYF
CDR3 DNA: TGTGCCAGCAGTTCCCGGGAGGGGGAGCAGTACTTC